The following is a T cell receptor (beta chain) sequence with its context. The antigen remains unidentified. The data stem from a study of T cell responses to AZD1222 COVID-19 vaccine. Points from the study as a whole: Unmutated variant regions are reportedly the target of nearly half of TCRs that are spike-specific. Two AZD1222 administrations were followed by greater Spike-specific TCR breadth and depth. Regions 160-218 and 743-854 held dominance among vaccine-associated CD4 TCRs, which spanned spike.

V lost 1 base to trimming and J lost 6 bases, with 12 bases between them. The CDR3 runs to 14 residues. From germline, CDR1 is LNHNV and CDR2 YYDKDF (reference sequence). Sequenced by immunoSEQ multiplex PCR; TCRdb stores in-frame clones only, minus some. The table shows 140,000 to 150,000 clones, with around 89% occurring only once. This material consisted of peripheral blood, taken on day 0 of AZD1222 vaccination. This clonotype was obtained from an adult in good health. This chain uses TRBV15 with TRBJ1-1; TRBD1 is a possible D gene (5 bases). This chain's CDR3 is CATSRVSGSAEAFF. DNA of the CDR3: TGTGCCACCAGCAGAGTATCAGGGTCGGCTGAAGCTTTCTTT.